The subject of this entry is one T cell receptor beta chain. The sample is drawn from a study of shared clonotypes between healthy human individuals. Only in-frame clones appear in the TCRdb table, and some are missing; sequencing was by immunoSEQ multiplex PCR. The profile covers a few hundred thousand clones, with nearly 97% appearing a single time and about 0.11% taken by the ten largest. Selected positively for CCR7 and CD45RO-negative, naive CD8 cells excluded terminally differentiated effector memory CD45RA+ cells. Trimming left V 6 bases short and J 3 bases short, with 12 bases between. Germline V gene data show CDR1 as MDHEN and CDR2 as SYDVKM. The CDR3 totals 13 residues.

This sequence was found in a woman younger than 45 in good health. What was sequenced was naive CD8+ T cells sorted from blood. The chain joins TRBV28 to TRBJ2-7; possible D gene TRBD2, 5 bases. CDR3 nucleotides: TGTGCCAGCAGCCTCCAACTAGGCTACGAGCAGTACTTC. It codes for CASSLQLGYEQYF.